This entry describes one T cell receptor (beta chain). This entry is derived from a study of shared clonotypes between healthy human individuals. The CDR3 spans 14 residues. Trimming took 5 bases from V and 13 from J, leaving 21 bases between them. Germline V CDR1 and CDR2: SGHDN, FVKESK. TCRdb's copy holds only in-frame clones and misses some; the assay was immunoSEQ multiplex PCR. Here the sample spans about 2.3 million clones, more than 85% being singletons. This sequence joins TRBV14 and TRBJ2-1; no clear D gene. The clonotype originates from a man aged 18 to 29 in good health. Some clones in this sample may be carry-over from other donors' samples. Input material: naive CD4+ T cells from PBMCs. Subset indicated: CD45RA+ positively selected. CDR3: CASSDVRDKSSQFF. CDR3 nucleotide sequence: TGTGCCAGCAGCGACGTGAGAGATAAATCCTCTCAGTTCTTC. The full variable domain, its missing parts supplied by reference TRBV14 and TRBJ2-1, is EAGVTQFPSHSVIEKGQTVTLRCDPISGHDNLYWYRRVMGKEIKFLLHFVKESKQDESGMPNNRFLAERTGGTYSTLKVQPAELEDSGVYFCASSDVRDKSSQFFGPGTRLTVL.